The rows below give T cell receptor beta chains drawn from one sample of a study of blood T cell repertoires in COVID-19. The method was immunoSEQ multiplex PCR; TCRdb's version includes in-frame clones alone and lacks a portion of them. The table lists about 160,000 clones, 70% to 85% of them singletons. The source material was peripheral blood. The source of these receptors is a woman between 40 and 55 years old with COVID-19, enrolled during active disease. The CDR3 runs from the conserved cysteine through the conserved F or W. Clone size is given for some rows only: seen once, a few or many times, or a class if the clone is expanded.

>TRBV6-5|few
CASSFHPTDTQETQYF
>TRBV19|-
CASRVGTYSNQPQHF
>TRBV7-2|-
CASSPSYLSTDTQYF
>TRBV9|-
CASSVGASGSKGTQYF
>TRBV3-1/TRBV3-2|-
CASSQGAGGAVTQYF
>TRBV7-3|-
CASSQRGLAGEETQYF
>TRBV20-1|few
CSASSGTSGSDTQYF
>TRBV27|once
CASSLKGGIYEQYF
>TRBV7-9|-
CASSLYGEGQETQYF
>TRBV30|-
CAWSVDGGDQPQHF
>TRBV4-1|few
CASSQGQGLRGEKLFF
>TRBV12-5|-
CASGLGLAGQETQYF
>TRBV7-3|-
CASSLGTSRELFF
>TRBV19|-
CASSVWRDSYEQYF
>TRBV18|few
CASSLGATGPVLTF
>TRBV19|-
CASSTGQGGYTGELFF
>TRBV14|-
CASSPPGLLRTEAFF
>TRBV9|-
CASSGGLINGGEQFF
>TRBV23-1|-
CASSRPTVAYEQYF
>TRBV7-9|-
CASSGPLLAAPHDTQYF
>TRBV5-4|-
CASSLSGGLAGELFF
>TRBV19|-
CASSIQMNTEAFF
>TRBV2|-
CASRILAGGTNEQFF
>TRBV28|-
CASSGSGDTQYF
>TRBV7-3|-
CASRSRGTGELFF
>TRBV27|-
CASSPGLPELFF
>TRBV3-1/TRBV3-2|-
CASSQGTGGGYTF
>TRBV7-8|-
CASSYKLFGTSGESWTDTQYF
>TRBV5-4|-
CASRPQIMNTEAFF
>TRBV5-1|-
CASSSGTGNQPQHF
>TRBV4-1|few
CASSRLPTSGGIDEQFF
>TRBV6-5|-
CASKQTGVSPLHF
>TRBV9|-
CASSPLRDRGRGANVLTF
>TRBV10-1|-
CASKPSGNTGELFF
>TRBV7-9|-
CASSLKWAAGSGANVLTF
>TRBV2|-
CASQIGRASNNEQFF